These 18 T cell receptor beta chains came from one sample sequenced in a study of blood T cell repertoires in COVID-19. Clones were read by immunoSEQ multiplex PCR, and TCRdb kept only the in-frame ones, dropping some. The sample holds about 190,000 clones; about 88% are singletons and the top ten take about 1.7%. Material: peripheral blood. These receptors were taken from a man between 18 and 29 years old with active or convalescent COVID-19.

DNA for the CDR3: TGTGCCAGCAGTGAACCGACTAGCGGGGGCCACGAGCAGTACTTC. Translating it yields CASSEPTSGGHEQYF. V gene TRBV2 combines with J gene TRBJ2-7; 12 bases fit TRBD2. CDR1 and CDR2 from the germline V gene are SNHLY and FYNNEI. With 2 bases clipped from V and 5 bases from J, the junction kept 4 bases outside the gene matches. The CDR3 covers 15 residues.

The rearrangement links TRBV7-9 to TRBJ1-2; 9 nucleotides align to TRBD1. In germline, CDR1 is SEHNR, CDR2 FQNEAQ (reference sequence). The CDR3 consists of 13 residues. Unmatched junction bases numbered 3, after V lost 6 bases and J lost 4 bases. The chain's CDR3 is CASRGTGPYGYTF. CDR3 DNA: TGTGCCAGCAGAGGGACAGGGCCCTATGGCTACACCTTC.

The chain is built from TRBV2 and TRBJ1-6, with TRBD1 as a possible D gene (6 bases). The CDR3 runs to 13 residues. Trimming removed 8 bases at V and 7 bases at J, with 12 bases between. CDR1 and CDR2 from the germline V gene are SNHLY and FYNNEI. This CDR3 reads CASLGTWNSPLHF. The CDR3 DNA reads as TGTGCCAGCCTCGGGACATGGAATTCACCCCTCCACTTT.

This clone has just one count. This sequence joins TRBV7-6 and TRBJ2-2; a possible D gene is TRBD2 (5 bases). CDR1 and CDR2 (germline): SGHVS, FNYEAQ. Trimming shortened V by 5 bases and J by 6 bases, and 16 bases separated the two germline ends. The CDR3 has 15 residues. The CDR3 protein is CASSTVVGVAGELFF. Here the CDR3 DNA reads TGTGCCAGCAGCACGGTTGTGGGAGTTGCCGGGGAGCTGTTTTTT.

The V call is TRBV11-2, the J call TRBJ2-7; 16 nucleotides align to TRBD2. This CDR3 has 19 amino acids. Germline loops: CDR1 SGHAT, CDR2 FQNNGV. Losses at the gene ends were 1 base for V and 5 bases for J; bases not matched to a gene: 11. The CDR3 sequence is CASSLAPGLAGGLRDEQYF. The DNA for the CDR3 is TGTGCCAGCAGCTTAGCCCCGGGACTAGCGGGAGGGTTGAGGGACGAGCAGTACTTC. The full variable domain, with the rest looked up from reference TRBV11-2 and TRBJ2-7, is EAGVAQSPRYKIIEKRQSVAFWCNPISGHATLYWYQQILGQGPKLLIQFQNNGVVDDSQLPKDRFSAERLKGVDSTLKIQPAKLEDSAVYLCASSLAPGLAGGLRDEQYFGPGTRLTVT.

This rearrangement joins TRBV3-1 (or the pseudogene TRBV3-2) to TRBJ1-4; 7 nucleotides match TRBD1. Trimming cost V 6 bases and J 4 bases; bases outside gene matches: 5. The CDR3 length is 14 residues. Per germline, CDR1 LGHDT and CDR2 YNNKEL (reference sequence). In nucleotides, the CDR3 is TGTGCCAGCAGTCGGGACAGCTATAATGAAAAACTGTTTTTT. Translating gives CASSRDSYNEKLFF.

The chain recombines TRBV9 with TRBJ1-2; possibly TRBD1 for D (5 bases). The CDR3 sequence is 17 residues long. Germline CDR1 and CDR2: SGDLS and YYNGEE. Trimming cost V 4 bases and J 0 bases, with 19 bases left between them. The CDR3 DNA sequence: TGTGCCAGCAGCCCTCTTGGGGGGGTGTTAGCTAACTATGGCTACACCTTC. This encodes CASSPLGGVLANYGYTF.

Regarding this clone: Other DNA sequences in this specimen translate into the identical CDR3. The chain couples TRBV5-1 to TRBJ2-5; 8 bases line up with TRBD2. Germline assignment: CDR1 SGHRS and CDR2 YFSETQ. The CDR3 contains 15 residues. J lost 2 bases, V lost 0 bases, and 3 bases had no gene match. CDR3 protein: CASSLVRGGQETQYF. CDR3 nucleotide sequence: TGCGCCAGCAGCTTGGTACGGGGGGGACAAGAGACCCAGTACTTC. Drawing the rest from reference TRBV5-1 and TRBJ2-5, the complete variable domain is KAGVTQTPRYLIKTRGQQVTLSCSPISGHRSVSWYQQTPGQGLQFLFEYFSETQRNKGNFPGRFSGRQFSNSRSEMNVSTLELGDSALYLCASSLVRGGQETQYFGPGTRLLVL.

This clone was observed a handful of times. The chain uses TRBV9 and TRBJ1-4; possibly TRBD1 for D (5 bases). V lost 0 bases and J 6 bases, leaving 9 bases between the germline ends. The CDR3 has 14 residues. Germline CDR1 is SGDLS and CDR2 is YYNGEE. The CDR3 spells CASSVDGGYEKLFF. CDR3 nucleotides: TGTGCCAGCAGCGTAGATGGGGGGTATGAAAAACTGTTTTTT.

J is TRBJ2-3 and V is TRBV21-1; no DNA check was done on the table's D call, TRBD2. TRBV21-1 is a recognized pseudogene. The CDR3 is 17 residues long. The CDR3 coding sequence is TGTGCCAGCAGCAAATTGGGACTAGCGGGGGGTGGAGATACGCAGTATTTT. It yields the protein CASSKLGLAGGGDTQYF.

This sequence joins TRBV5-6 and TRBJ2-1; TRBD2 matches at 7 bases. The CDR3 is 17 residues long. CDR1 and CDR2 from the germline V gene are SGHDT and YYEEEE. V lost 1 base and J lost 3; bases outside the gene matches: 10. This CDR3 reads CASSLISREHFYNEQFF. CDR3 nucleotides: TGTGCCAGCAGCTTGATCTCGCGGGAGCACTTCTACAATGAGCAGTTCTTC.

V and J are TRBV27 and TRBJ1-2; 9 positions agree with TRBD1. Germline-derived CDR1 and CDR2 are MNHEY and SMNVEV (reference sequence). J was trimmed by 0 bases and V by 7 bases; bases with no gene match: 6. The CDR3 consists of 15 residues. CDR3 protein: CASILGQGPNYGYTF. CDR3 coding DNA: TGTGCCAGCATCTTGGGACAGGGACCTAACTATGGCTACACCTTC.

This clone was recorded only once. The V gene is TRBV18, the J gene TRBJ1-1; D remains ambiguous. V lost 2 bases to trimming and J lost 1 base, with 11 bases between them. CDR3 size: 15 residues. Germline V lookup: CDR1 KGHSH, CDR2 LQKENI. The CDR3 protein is CASSPAAVPNTEAFF. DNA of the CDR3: TGTGCCAGCTCACCAGCCGCGGTCCCGAACACTGAAGCTTTCTTT. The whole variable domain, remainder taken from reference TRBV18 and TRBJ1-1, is NAGVMQNPRHLVRRRGQEARLRCSPMKGHSHVYWYRQLPEEGLKFMVYLQKENIIDESGMPKERFSAEFPKEGPSILRIQQVVRGDSAAYFCASSPAAVPNTEAFFGQGTRLTVV.

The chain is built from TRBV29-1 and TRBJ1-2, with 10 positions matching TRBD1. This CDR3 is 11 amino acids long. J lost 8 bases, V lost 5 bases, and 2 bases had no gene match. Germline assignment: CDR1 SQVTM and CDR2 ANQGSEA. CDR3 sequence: CSVPGQGGYTF. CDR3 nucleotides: TGCAGCGTTCCGGGACAGGGGGGCTACACCTTC.

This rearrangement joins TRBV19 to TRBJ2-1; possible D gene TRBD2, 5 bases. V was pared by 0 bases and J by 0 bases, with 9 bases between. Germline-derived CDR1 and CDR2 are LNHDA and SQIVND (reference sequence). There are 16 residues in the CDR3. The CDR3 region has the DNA TGTGCCAGTAGTATAGAGAGGACTGGCTCCTACAATGAGCAGTTCTTC. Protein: CASSIERTGSYNEQFF.

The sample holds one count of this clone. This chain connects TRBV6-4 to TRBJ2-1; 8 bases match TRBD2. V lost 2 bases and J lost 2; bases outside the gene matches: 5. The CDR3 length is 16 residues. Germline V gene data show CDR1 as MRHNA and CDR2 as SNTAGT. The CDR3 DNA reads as TGTGCCAGCAGTGACCGGGCGGGACTAGCCTACAATGAGCAGTTCTTC. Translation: CASSDRAGLAYNEQFF.

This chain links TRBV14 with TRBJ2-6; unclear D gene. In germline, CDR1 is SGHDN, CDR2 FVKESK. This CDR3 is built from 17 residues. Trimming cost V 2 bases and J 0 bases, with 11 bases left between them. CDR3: CASSQWQVDSGANVLTF. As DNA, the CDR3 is TGTGCCAGCAGCCAATGGCAGGTCGACTCTGGGGCCAACGTCCTGACTTTC.

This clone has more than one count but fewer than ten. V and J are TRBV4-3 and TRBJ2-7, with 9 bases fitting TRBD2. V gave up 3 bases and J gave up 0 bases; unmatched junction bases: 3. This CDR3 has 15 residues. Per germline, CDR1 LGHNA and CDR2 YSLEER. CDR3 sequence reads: CASSHELAGSYEQYF. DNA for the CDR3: TGCGCCAGCAGCCATGAACTAGCGGGCTCCTACGAGCAGTACTTC.